One and the same sample provided the 29 T cell receptor beta chains below, sequenced in a study of shared clonotypes between healthy human individuals. Clones were read by immunoSEQ multiplex PCR, and TCRdb kept only the in-frame ones, dropping some. The repertoire holds 950,000 to 1,100,000 clones, roughly 70% seen once, with about 1.5% in the top ten. The material sequenced was memory CD4+ T cells sorted from blood. Regarding subset: CD45RA-negative fraction. All receptors come from a young man in good health.

This clone has only a few counts. This chain joins TRBV7-3 and TRBJ2-7; D not resolved. The CDR3 is 15 residues long. Germline V gene sequence: CDR1 SGHTA, CDR2 FQGTGA. Trimming removed 0 bases at V and 3 bases at J, with 12 bases between. CDR3 loop: CASSLTWEGNYEQYF. CDR3 DNA sequence: TGTGCCAGCAGCTTAACTTGGGAAGGGAACTACGAGCAGTACTTC.

This rearrangement joins TRBV10-2 to TRBJ2-7, with 13 positions matching TRBD2. The CDR3 runs to 15 residues. Germline assignment: CDR1 WSHSY and CDR2 SAAADI. V shed 3 bases and J 2 bases; nucleotides not matched to a gene: 1. This CDR3 reads CASSELAGGPYEQYF. The CDR3 coding sequence is TGCGCCAGCAGTGAACTAGCGGGAGGGCCCTACGAGCAGTACTTC.

The chain couples TRBV11-2 to TRBJ1-1; 7 nucleotides line up with TRBD1. This CDR3 has 14 residues. In germline, CDR1 is SGHAT, CDR2 FQNNGV. With V trimmed by 4 bases and J by 1 base, 3 bases remained unmatched. CDR3: CASSWTGSNTEAFF. In nucleotides, the CDR3 is TGTGCCAGCAGCTGGACAGGATCGAACACTGAAGCTTTCTTT.

The chain joins TRBV6-1 to TRBJ2-3, with 7 bases identical to TRBD2. This CDR3 is built from 14 residues. The trim removed 8 bases at V and 8 bases at J, leaving 13 bases unmatched. Germline V lookup: CDR1 MNHNS, CDR2 SASEGT. CDR3 region: CASQRDPSGGTQYF. CDR3 coding DNA: TGTGCCAGCCAGCGGGACCCATCTGGAGGTACGCAGTATTTT.

The chain combines TRBV19 with TRBJ2-7, with 9 positions matching TRBD1. This CDR3 spans 16 amino acids. Germline loops: CDR1 LNHDA, CDR2 SQIVND (reference sequence). V dropped 0 bases and J dropped 3; count of bases not matched to a gene: 6. Here the CDR3 DNA reads TGTGCCAGTAGTATAGATCTAACAGGGGGCTTCTACGAGCAGTACTTC. Protein product: CASSIDLTGGFYEQYF.

The chain has TRBV28 and TRBJ2-5; 8 nucleotides align to TRBD2. Trimming took 9 bases from V and 5 from J; bases not matched to a gene: 14. The CDR3 covers 15 residues. The germline CDR1 and CDR2 sequences are MDHEN and SYDVKM. As DNA, the CDR3 is TGTGCCAGGACCTGGAGGGTAGCGGGGAGGGAGACCCAGTACTTC. The encoded protein is CARTWRVAGRETQYF.

Ten or more counts support this clone. The rearrangement uses TRBV4-1 and TRBJ1-2; D might be TRBD1 (5 bases). Trimming cost V 4 bases and J 4 bases, with 13 bases left between them. This CDR3 is built from 14 residues. Germline V CDR1 and CDR2: MGHRA, YSYEKL. The CDR3 sequence: CASSPSGLRYGYTF. The CDR3 nucleotides are TGCGCCAGCAGCCCCTCAGGGCTTCGCTATGGCTACACCTTC.

This chain uses TRBV9 with TRBJ1-3, with TRBD1 matching 9 bases. Germline CDR1 is SGDLS and CDR2 is YYNGEE. CDR3 size: 16 residues. Unmatched junction bases numbered 7, after V lost 2 bases and J lost 4 bases. The CDR3 DNA is TGTGCCAGCAGCGTCGAGAGGACAGGGGACGGAAACACCATATATTTT. Residues: CASSVERTGDGNTIYF.

Regarding this clone: Other DNA sequences in this sample translate to the same CDR3. The V gene is TRBV28, the J gene TRBJ2-7; 7 bases agree with TRBD1. Germline loops: CDR1 MDHEN, CDR2 SYDVKM. The ends lost 5 bases at V and 1 base at J; junction bases unmatched: 5. This CDR3 has 14 residues. The chain's CDR3 is CASSPPGQSYEQYF. CDR3 in DNA: TGTGCCAGCAGTCCCCCGGGACAGTCCTACGAGCAGTACTTC.

The chain employs TRBV6-5 and TRBJ2-7, with 8 bases fitting TRBD1. The germline V gene encodes CDR1 MNHEY and CDR2 SVGAGI. The CDR3 runs 12 residues. The ends lost 8 bases at V and 5 bases at J; junction bases unmatched: 5. CDR3 DNA: TGTGCCAGCGGGGGACAGGCAGACGAGCAGTACTTC. Protein product: CASGGQADEQYF.

V and J are TRBV7-9 and TRBJ2-5; D is possibly TRBD1 (5 bases). The CDR3 runs to 12 residues. The V gene lost 5 bases and the J gene lost 3 bases, with 7 bases spanning the gap. Germline assignment: CDR1 SEHNR and CDR2 FQNEAQ (reference sequence). CDR3 in amino acids: CASSPTEETQYF. The CDR3 region has the DNA TGTGCCAGCAGCCCGACAGAAGAGACCCAGTACTTC. The full variable domain, its missing parts supplied by reference TRBV7-9 and TRBJ2-5, is DTGVSQNPRHKITKRGQNVTFRCDPISEHNRLYWYRQTLGQGPEFLTYFQNEAQLEKSRLLSDRFSAERPKGSFSTLEIQRTEQGDSAMYLCASSPTEETQYFGPGTRLLVL.

This chain connects TRBV7-9 to TRBJ1-1, with no clear D. Trimming left V 6 bases short and J 0 bases short, with 8 bases between. Germline CDR1 reads SEHNR; CDR2 reads FQNEAQ (reference sequence). The CDR3 totals 13 residues. CDR3 loop: CASRWGMNTEAFF. Here the CDR3 DNA reads TGTGCCAGCAGGTGGGGAATGAACACTGAAGCTTTCTTT.

This clone was seen repeatedly, ten times or more. Other DNA sequences in this sample translate to the same CDR3. The rearrangement joins TRBV6-1 to TRBJ1-1; unclear D gene. V shed 0 bases and J shed 0 bases, with 11 bases lying between them. The CDR3 spans 16 residues. The germline V gene has CDR1 MNHNS and CDR2 SASEGT. CDR3 sequence (DNA): TGTGCCAGCAGTGAAGCTCTTGGCAGGTTGAACACTGAAGCTTTCTTT. Residues: CASSEALGRLNTEAFF.

V and J are TRBV21-1 and TRBJ1-2; TRBD1 was called by the table and not checked on the DNA. TRBV21-1 has pseudogene status. The CDR3 is 16 residues long. CDR3 nucleotides: TGTGCCAGCAGCCCCTGGGCGGGACAGGGAAACTATGGCTACACCTTC. Protein: CASSPWAGQGNYGYTF.

CDR3 residues: CASSLGFPAGNTIYF. For the CDR3, the DNA is TGTGCCAGCAGCTTGGGGTTTCCTGCTGGAAACACCATATATTTT. The chain has TRBV7-2 and TRBJ1-3, with unresolved D. The CDR3 loop spans 15 amino acids. Between the trimmed V and J ends, which lost 3 bases and 2 bases, there was a span of 11 bases. CDR1 is SGHTA and CDR2 is FQGNSA in the germline V gene. Filled out from reference TRBV7-2 and TRBJ1-3, the complete variable domain reads GAGVSQSPSNKVTEKGKDVELRCDPISGHTALYWYRQSLGQGLEFLIYFQGNSAPDKSGLPSDRFSAERTGGSVSTLTIQRTQQEDSAVYLCASSLGFPAGNTIYFGEGSWLTVV.

This clone appeared a few times. V and J are TRBV14 and TRBJ2-1; 11 nucleotides match TRBD2. Germline CDR1 and CDR2: SGHDN and FVKESK. Losses at the gene ends were 2 bases for V and 3 bases for J; bases not matched to a gene: 3. The CDR3 consists of 16 residues. For the CDR3, the DNA is TGTGCCAGCAGCCAATTAGCGGGGGGGAACTACAATGAGCAGTTCTTC. It encodes CASSQLAGGNYNEQFF.

The chain links TRBV19 to TRBJ2-3; 10 bases line up with TRBD1. The V gene's germline CDR1 is LNHDA and CDR2 SQIVND (reference sequence). This CDR3 contains 16 residues. The ends lost 3 bases at V and 2 bases at J; junction bases unmatched: 5. CDR3 in amino acids: CASSMKGQGTTDTQYF. The CDR3 nucleotides read TGTGCCAGTAGTATGAAGGGACAGGGGACCACAGATACGCAGTATTTT.

The genes are TRBV5-1 and TRBJ1-1, with 12 bases lining up with TRBD1. Per the germline V gene, CDR1 is SGHRS and CDR2 is YFSETQ. This CDR3 has 16 residues. V dropped 4 bases and J dropped 1; count of bases not matched to a gene: 5. CDR3 amino acids: CASSTGQGAGNTEAFF. CDR3 coding DNA: TGCGCCAGCAGCACGGGACAGGGGGCCGGGAACACTGAAGCTTTCTTT.

The sample holds one count of this clone. The chain is built from TRBV6-1 and TRBJ2-7; 8 nucleotides agree with TRBD2. Unmatched junction bases numbered 5, after V lost 7 bases and J lost 6 bases. This CDR3 is built from 12 residues. Per the germline V gene, CDR1 is MNHNS and CDR2 is SASEGT. The CDR3 is CASIGLAGEQYF. CDR3 DNA sequence: TGTGCCAGCATTGGACTAGCAGGCGAGCAGTACTTC.

The genes are TRBV2 and TRBJ2-7; D possibly uses TRBD1 or TRBD2 (5 bases each). CDR1 and CDR2 from the germline V gene are SNHLY and FYNNEI. V was pared by 3 bases and J by 1 base, with 10 bases between. The CDR3 runs to 14 residues. The CDR3 reads CASSDGTASYEQYF. CDR3 DNA sequence: TGTGCCAGCAGTGACGGGACGGCTTCCTACGAGCAGTACTTC.

This clone was seen ten or more times. The chain joins TRBV18 to TRBJ2-7; TRBD1 aligns across 7 bases. CDR3 length equals 13 residues. The germline CDR1 and CDR2 sequences are KGHSH and LQKENI. Trimming removed 4 bases from V and 4 bases from J; junction bases left unmatched: 4. In nucleotides, the CDR3 is TGTGCCAGCTCACTAGGGGACAGATACGAGCAGTACTTC. Translation gives CASSLGDRYEQYF. Combining the CDR3 with reference TRBV18 and TRBJ2-7 gives the whole variable domain NAGVMQNPRHLVRRRGQEARLRCSPMKGHSHVYWYRQLPEEGLKFMVYLQKENIIDESGMPKERFSAEFPKEGPSILRIQQVVRGDSAAYFCASSLGDRYEQYFGPGTRLTVT.

This clone was observed once. This rearrangement joins TRBV18 to TRBJ1-1; D gene uncertain. CDR3 length: 15 residues. Trimming took 3 bases from V and 1 from J, leaving 12 bases between them. Germline V gene lookup returns CDR1 KGHSH and CDR2 LQKENI. The CDR3 nucleotides read TGTGCCAGCTCACCCACTTCTGGTAGGAACACTGAAGCTTTCTTT. Translation gives CASSPTSGRNTEAFF.

The V and J genes are TRBV7-3 and TRBJ1-1; D gene unclear. The ends were cut back, 5 bases at V and 1 base at J, with 8 bases in the middle. CDR3 length equals 13 residues. The germline gives CDR1 SGHTA, CDR2 FQGTGA. The CDR3 here is CASSPHPNTEAFF. The CDR3 bases are TGTGCCAGCAGCCCCCATCCGAACACTGAAGCTTTCTTT.

A note on this clone: Possible read error: a much larger clone is one base away. At the DNA level, this CDR3 is encoded by other sequences in the same sample as well. Here the CDR3 reads CASSVGQGSYGYTF. The CDR3 DNA sequence: TGCGCCAGCAGCGTTGGACAGGGGAGCTATGGCTACACCTTC. The V gene is TRBV2, the J gene TRBJ1-2; TRBD1 aligns across 9 bases. The CDR3 totals 14 residues. Germline CDR1 and CDR2: SNHLY and FYNNEI.

The rearrangement joins TRBV10-2 to TRBJ2-5; D gene ambiguous. There are 12 residues in the CDR3. In germline, CDR1 is WSHSY, CDR2 SAAADI. Trimming cost V 7 bases and J 5 bases, with 11 bases left between them. DNA for the CDR3: TGCGCCAGCAAAACCAGCACGGAGACCCAGTACTTC. Its protein product is CASKTSTETQYF.

Concerning this clone itself: In the same sample, other DNA sequences code for this CDR3. This chain connects TRBV27 to TRBJ2-5; 7 bases map to TRBD2. Germline V CDR1 and CDR2: MNHEY, SMNVEV (reference sequence). The length of the CDR3 is 14 residues. After removal of 2 bases from V and 4 bases from J, the junction contained 4 bases not matched to a gene. This chain's CDR3 is CASSLAGVRETQYF. The CDR3 nucleotides are TGTGCCAGCAGTTTAGCGGGAGTAAGAGAGACCCAGTACTTC.

The V gene is TRBV5-3, the J gene TRBJ2-7; D possibly corresponds to TRBD2 (6 bases). TRBV5-3 is an ORF for which the function is uncertain. V was pared by 1 base and J by 0 bases, with 11 bases between. There are 15 residues in the CDR3. The CDR3 is CARSLPKDYSYEQYF. DNA of the CDR3: TGTGCCAGAAGCTTGCCGAAGGACTACTCCTACGAGCAGTACTTC.

This chain joins TRBV5-1 and TRBJ1-2; D uncertain. Trimming cost V 0 bases and J 4 bases, with 13 bases left between them. There are 15 residues in the CDR3. Germline V gives CDR1 SGHRS, CDR2 YFSETQ. CDR3 DNA: TGCGCCAGCAGCTTGGCGACGGCTGGCCTCTATGGCTACACCTTC. Residues: CASSLATAGLYGYTF.

This clone was found once. The V gene is TRBV7-9, the J gene TRBJ1-5, with TRBD1 matching 9 bases. J was trimmed by 0 bases and V by 10 bases; bases with no gene match: 1. Germline V gene lookup returns CDR1 SEHNR and CDR2 FQNEAQ (reference sequence). CDR3 size: 13 residues. CDR3 sequence: CATGQGSNQPQHF. Here the CDR3 DNA reads TGTGCCACGGGACAGGGTAGCAATCAGCCCCAGCATTTT.